These T cell receptor beta chains were read from a single sample in a study of tumour-infiltrating T cells in Burkitt lymphoma. Produced via immunoSEQ multiplex PCR; TCRdb's table is partial and in-frame only. The sample holds approximately 5,000 clones, roughly a tenth seen once. Input material: tumor tissue. The receptors here all came from a human donor with diffuse large B-cell lymphoma. CDR3s include the opening cysteine and the closing phenylalanine or tryptophan. Fields, in order: clone size, V gene, J gene, D gene, CDR3 protein, CDR3 DNA. The D gene is left open where the match is weak. Some rows have no size entry. The others give once, few or many, or a class for an expanded clone.

>.|TRBV28|TRBJ1-3|.
CASSPGETGNTIYF
TGTGCCAGCAGTCCCGGAGAGACTGGAAACACCATATATTTT
>few|TRBV6-6|TRBJ1-1|.
CASGRDRGTEAFF
TGTGCCAGCGGAAGGGACCGGGGCACTGAAGCTTTCTTT
>.|TRBV9|TRBJ2-1|.
CASSPGHNEQFF
TGTGCCAGCAGCCCCGGACACAATGAGCAGTTCTTC
>.|TRBV5-4|TRBJ1-1|TRBD1
CANLRGPILNTEAFF
TGTGCCAATCTCAGGGGGCCAATATTGAACACTGAAGCTTTCTTT
>.|TRBV19|TRBJ1-4|.
CASSRVGYATNEKLFF
TGTGCCAGCTCTAGAGTTGGTTATGCAACTAATGAAAAACTGTTTTTT
>few|TRBV14|TRBJ2-1|TRBD2
CASSGLSSGGVYNEQFF
TGTGCCAGCAGCGGATTGTCAAGCGGGGGGGTCTACAATGAGCAGTTCTTC
>.|TRBV7-8|TRBJ1-1|TRBD1
CASSAGQGVTEAFF
TGTGCCAGCAGCGCGGGACAGGGGGTCACTGAAGCTTTCTTT
>.|TRBV11-2|TRBJ2-5|TRBD2
CASTPMLAASPQYF
TGTGCCAGCACCCCCATGCTAGCGGCTAGTCCCCAGTACTTC
>.|TRBV15|TRBJ1-1|.
CATSRDRGGGIQAFF
TGTGCCACCAGCAGAGATAGGGGCGGCGGCATACAAGCTTTCTTT
>.|TRBV6-6|TRBJ2-1|.
CASSVQGQIYNEQFF
TGTGCCAGCAGTGTTCAGGGTCAAATCTACAATGAGCAGTTCTTC
>.|TRBV28|TRBJ1-5|.
CASSLSRGRGNQPQHF
TGTGCCAGCAGTTTAAGCAGGGGCAGGGGCAATCAGCCCCAGCATTTT
>few|TRBV6-6|TRBJ2-1|TRBD1
CASRISGQMSGFF
TGTGCCAGCAGGATATCGGGACAGATGAGCGGGTTCTTC
>few|TRBV9|TRBJ2-1|.
CASSETGTTYNEQFF
TGTGCCAGCAGCGAAACCGGGACCACCTACAATGAGCAGTTCTTC
>.|TRBV7-9|TRBJ1-2|TRBD1
CASSFTGTADGYTF
TGTGCCAGCAGCTTTACTGGGACAGCGGACGGCTACACCTTC
>few|TRBV5-1|TRBJ2-1|TRBD1
CASSFTGAYLYNEQFF
TGCGCCAGCAGCTTTACAGGGGCCTACCTTTACAATGAGCAGTTCTTC
>.|TRBV6-6|TRBJ2-7|.
CASSTQGFEQYF
TGTGCCAGCAGCACACAGGGTTTCGAGCAGTACTTC
>few|TRBV7-6|TRBJ1-6|.
CASSFLGIPYNSPLHF
TGTGCCAGCAGCTTCCTAGGGATCCCCTATAATTCACCCCTCCACTTT
>few|TRBV10-3|TRBJ2-5|.
CAISEMRSQETQYF
TGTGCCATCAGTGAGATGAGGAGCCAAGAGACCCAGTACTTC
>few|TRBV29-1|TRBJ1-2|TRBD1
CSVPYERQGGGYTF
TGCAGCGTCCCATATGAACGACAGGGTGGTGGCTACACCTTC
>.|TRBV2|TRBJ1-3|.
CASSSGRDVNTIYF
TGTGCCAGCAGTTCGGGCAGGGATGTAAACACCATATATTTT
>few|TRBV10-3|TRBJ2-2|.
CAISDESTGELFF
TGTGCCATCAGTGACGAAAGCACCGGGGAGCTGTTTTTT
>.|TRBV2|TRBJ1-1|.
CASIVGTVAEAFF
TGTGCCAGCATCGTCGGGACGGTAGCTGAAGCTTTCTTT
>.|TRBV5-1|TRBJ1-1|.
CASANFGNTEAFF
TGTGCCAGCGCGAACTTTGGGAACACTGAAGCTTTCTTT
>.|TRBV10-2|TRBJ1-4|.
CASGGASNEKLFF
TGCGCCAGCGGGGGGGCTTCTAATGAAAAACTGTTTTTT
>medium-sized|TRBV30|TRBJ1-1|TRBD1
CAWTLTTGGTEAFF
TGTGCCTGGACCCTCACGACAGGGGGAACTGAAGCTTTCTTT
>.|TRBV27|TRBJ1-1|.
CASSWGGTEAFF
TGTGCCAGCAGTTGGGGGGGCACTGAAGCTTTCTTT
>few|TRBV30|TRBJ1-1|.
CAWTRRSVTEAFF
TGTGCCTGGACTCGCCGCTCCGTCACTGAAGCTTTCTTT
>few|TRBV7-9|TRBJ1-1|.
CASSLATDVNTEAFF
TGTGCCAGCAGCTTAGCAACAGACGTGAACACTGAAGCTTTCTTT
>few|TRBV6-6|TRBJ1-4|.
CASSFQGTNEKLFF
TGTGCCAGCAGTTTTCAGGGGACTAATGAAAAACTGTTTTTT
>few|TRBV7-9|TRBJ1-4|.
CASSQKIGRPANEKLFF
TGTGCCAGCAGTCAAAAGATTGGCAGGCCTGCTAATGAAAAACTGTTTTTT
>.|TRBV5-1|TRBJ2-7|.
CASSLKTGSDEQYF
TGCGCCAGCAGCTTGAAAACAGGAAGCGACGAGCAGTACTTC
>.|TRBV6-6|TRBJ2-7|.
CASSSASQGDEQYF
TGTGCCAGCAGTTCCGCATCTCAGGGAGACGAGCAGTACTTC
>few|TRBV4-2|TRBJ1-4|.
CASSPGGEGANEKLFF
TGTGCCAGCAGCCCCGGAGGAGAGGGAGCTAATGAAAAACTGTTTTTT
>few|TRBV10-1|TRBJ2-7|.
CASSVGQTGSYEQYF
TGCGCCAGCAGTGTAGGACAGACGGGCTCCTACGAGCAGTACTTC
>.|TRBV7-2|TRBJ2-6|TRBD2
CASSLASGTSGGAYGANVLTF
TGTGCCAGCAGCTTAGCCTCCGGGACTAGCGGGGGGGCCTATGGGGCCAACGTCCTGACTTTC
>.|TRBV10-3|TRBJ2-1|TRBD1
CAISASPDRSSYNEQFF
TGTGCCATCAGTGCTTCTCCGGACAGGAGCTCCTACAATGAGCAGTTCTTC
>few|TRBV5-1|TRBJ1-6|TRBD1
CASSQGTGVGSPLHF
TGCGCCAGCAGCCAAGGAACAGGGGTGGGCTCACCCCTCCACTTT
>.|TRBV9|TRBJ2-3|TRBD2
CASSVGSPAGRSDTQYF
TGTGCCAGCAGCGTAGGATCCCCAGCGGGGAGATCAGATACGCAGTATTTT
>few|TRBV2|TRBJ1-4|.
CASSGPRSAFNEKLFF
TGTGCCAGCAGTGGCCCCCGGTCGGCGTTTAATGAAAAACTGTTTTTT
>.|TRBV18|TRBJ1-5|.
CASSPEGMPQHF
TGTGCCAGCTCACCCGAGGGTATGCCCCAGCATTTT
>.|TRBV10-3|TRBJ1-4|TRBD1
CAISEQGVATNEKLFF
TGTGCCATCAGTGAGCAGGGGGTTGCAACTAATGAAAAACTGTTTTTT
>.|TRBV19|TRBJ2-3|TRBD2
CASSIRGGRGARDTQYF
TGTGCCAGTAGTATCCGAGGGGGGCGGGGGGCACGAGATACGCAGTATTTT